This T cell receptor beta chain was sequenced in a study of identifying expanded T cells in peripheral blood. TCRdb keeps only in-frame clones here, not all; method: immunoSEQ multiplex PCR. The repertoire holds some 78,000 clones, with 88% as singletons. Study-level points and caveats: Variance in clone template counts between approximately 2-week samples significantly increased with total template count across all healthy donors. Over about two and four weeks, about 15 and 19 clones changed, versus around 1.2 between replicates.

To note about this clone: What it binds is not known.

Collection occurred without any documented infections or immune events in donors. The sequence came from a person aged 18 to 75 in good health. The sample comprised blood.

The CDR3 reads CASSPTGASTDTQYF. CDR3 nucleotides: TGTGCCAGCAGCCCGACAGGTGCGAGCACAGATACGCAGTATTTT. This chain joins TRBV6-6 and TRBJ2-3; D possibly corresponds to TRBD1 (6 bases). The CDR3 extends over 15 amino acids. V dropped 6 bases and J dropped 0 bases, with 13 bases sitting between them. The germline CDR1 and CDR2 sequences are MNHNY and SVGAGI (reference sequence).